Listed here are 6 T cell receptor beta chains from one sample, sequenced in a study of blood T cell repertoires in COVID-19. Clones were sequenced by immunoSEQ multiplex PCR, and TCRdb holds only the in-frame ones, with some missing. The data contain over 35,000 clones, 90% of them singletons. The sequenced sample consisted of peripheral blood. These receptors were obtained from a man in his 70s with active COVID-19.

V is TRBV7-2 and J is TRBJ2-7; 10 nucleotides align to TRBD2. Germline V gene data show CDR1 as SGHTA and CDR2 as FQGNSA. V shed 1 base, J shed 5 bases, and the junction held 2 bases outside the gene matches. CDR3 length equals 14 residues. DNA for the CDR3: TGTGCCAGCAGCTTAGATAGCGGGAGGCACGAGCAGTACTTC. It translates to CASSLDSGRHEQYF.

This chain connects TRBV6-2 or TRBV6-3 to TRBJ2-3; a weak D match, TRBD2 (5 bases). The CDR3 is 18 residues long. Germline V gene sequence: CDR1 MNHEY, CDR2 SVGEGT. V was cut by 0 bases and J by 1 base, with 17 bases left in between. CDR3 nucleotides: TGTGCCAGCAGTTACTCGATAGCGAGGATTCGGGGCACAGATACGCAGTATTTT. Translating gives CASSYSIARIRGTDTQYF.

The gene calls are TRBV9 and TRBJ2-1; TRBD1 is a possible D gene (7 bases). The CDR3 has 16 residues. V was clipped by 3 bases and J by 8 bases, with 21 bases between them. Germline V gene sequence: CDR1 SGDLS, CDR2 YYNGEE. The DNA for the CDR3 is TGTGCCAGCAGCGACTTCAGGGGGGTCGGTGGCCATGAGCAGTTCTTC. Translation gives CASSDFRGVGGHEQFF.

This clone was seen just once. The genes are TRBV13 and TRBJ2-6; D unresolved. Germline CDR1 is PRHDT and CDR2 is FYEKMQ (reference sequence). Trimming cost V 2 bases and J 0 bases, with 8 bases left between them. This CDR3 is built from 16 residues. The CDR3 coding sequence is TGTGCCAGCAGCTTAAAAGCGAGCTCTGGGGCCAACGTCCTGACTTTC. Protein: CASSLKASSGANVLTF. The variable domain in full, with the rest retrieved from reference TRBV13 and TRBJ2-6, is AAGVIQSPRHLIKEKRETATLKCYPIPRHDTVYWYQQGPGQDPQFLISFYEKMQSDKGSIPDRFSAQQFSDYHSELNMSSLELGDSALYFCASSLKASSGANVLTFGAGSRLTVL.

This rearrangement joins TRBV7-9 to TRBJ2-5, with 11 bases fitting TRBD2. In germline, CDR1 is SEHNR, CDR2 FQNEAQ (reference sequence). There are 16 residues in the CDR3. V lost 4 bases to trimming and J lost 5 bases; unmatched junction nucleotides: 9. The CDR3 is CASSSTRGLADETQYF. The CDR3 DNA reads as TGTGCCAGCAGCTCCACCCGGGGACTAGCGGACGAGACCCAGTACTTC.

This chain uses TRBV6-1 with TRBJ2-7, with D perhaps TRBD2 (6 bases). The CDR3 loop spans 16 amino acids. V was trimmed by 6 bases and J by 2 bases, leaving 20 bases between them. Germline assignment: CDR1 MNHNS and CDR2 SASEGT. The CDR3 nucleotides read TGTGCCAGCAGGGAACCGGGACTCGTAGGAACCTACGAGCAGTACTTC. Translating it yields CASREPGLVGTYEQYF.